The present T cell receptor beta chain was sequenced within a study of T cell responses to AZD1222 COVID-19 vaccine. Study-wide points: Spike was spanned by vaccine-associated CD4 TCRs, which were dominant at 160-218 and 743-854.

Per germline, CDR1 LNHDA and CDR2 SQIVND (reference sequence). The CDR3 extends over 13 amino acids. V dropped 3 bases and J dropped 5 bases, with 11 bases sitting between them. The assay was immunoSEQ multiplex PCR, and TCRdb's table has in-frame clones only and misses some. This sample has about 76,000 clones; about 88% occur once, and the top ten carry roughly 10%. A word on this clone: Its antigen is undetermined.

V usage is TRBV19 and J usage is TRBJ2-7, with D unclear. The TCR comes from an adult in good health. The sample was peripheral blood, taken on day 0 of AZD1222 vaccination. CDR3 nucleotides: TGTGCCAGTAGTATGTTAGTACCACACGAGCAGTACTTC. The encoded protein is CASSMLVPHEQYF.